This TCR beta chain was sequenced for a study of graft-versus-host responses after intestinal transplantation. The wider study: Grafts were multivisceral, liver-intestinal, or isolated intestinal. After anti-thymocyte globulin induction, recipients took tacrolimus and steroids for two to three years.

In regard to this clone: Its matching antigen is unknown.

Using immunoSEQ multiplex PCR, the repertoire was profiled, and TCRdb retains in-frame clones only, with some absent. Counted here are roughly 100,000 clones, 80% to 95% occurring once; the ten biggest clones make up 1% to 1.5%. The study's findings and limits: Among recipient marrow samples, GvH clones were found; some appeared first in ileum or blood.

The sequence was collected from a human donor who received an intestinal transplant. The sequencing here drew on unstimulated CD8+ T cells sorted from spleen or lymph node cells, taken before intestinal transplant.

The CDR3 bases are TGTGCCAGCAGCTCCTATACGGAAGGTACGCAGTATTTT. Protein product: CASSSYTEGTQYF. V gene TRBV7-3 combines with J gene TRBJ2-3; D unclear. Deletions cut 4 bases from V and 8 bases from J, with 13 bases between. The CDR3 covers 13 residues. The germline V gene encodes CDR1 SGHTA and CDR2 FQGTGA.